These T cell receptor beta chains were read from a single sample in a study of CXCR3-negative and CXCR3-positive naive CD8 T cells. With the 5' RACE reads reprocessed, TCRdb shows one record per CDR3 protein and no DNA. Its clone listing holds about 92,000 distinct CDR3 sequences. Input material: naive CXCR3- CD8+ T cells from blood. The receptors originated from a human donor in good health. Some clones in this sample may be carry-over from other donors' samples. Each CDR3 is given with its conserved first and last residue. Each record gives: V gene, J gene, clone size, CDR3 protein. Clone sizes are given selectively: once, few, many, or a class where the clone is expanded.

TRBV7-8,TRBJ2-1,NA,CASSSPGENHNEQFF
TRBV20-1,TRBJ2-7,NA,CSASLDRGRYEQYF
TRBV6-2/TRBV6-3,TRBJ2-1,NA,CASSYLQGNEQFF
TRBV27,TRBJ2-7,NA,CASSLGSGFSYEQYF
TRBV29-1,TRBJ1-1,medium-sized,CSSLRNTEAFF
TRBV2,TRBJ2-2,NA,CASSLTGVLRTGELFF
TRBV20-1,TRBJ1-1,NA,CSAVDRLNTEASF
TRBV28,TRBJ2-2,NA,CASSSDRISRPNTGELFF
TRBV20-1,TRBJ2-7,NA,CSAREREYEQYF
TRBV29-1,TRBJ2-7,NA,CSVEDMDGEQYF
TRBV29-1,TRBJ1-1,NA,CSVEAGGSAEAFF
TRBV9,TRBJ1-1,NA,CASSVGWGASTEAFF
TRBV28,TRBJ2-2,NA,CASSFGTTNTGELFF
TRBV12-3/TRBV12-4,TRBJ2-2,NA,CASSPPLSGELFF
TRBV11-2,TRBJ2-7,NA,CASSFFGGDYEQYF
TRBV12-3/TRBV12-4,TRBJ2-1,NA,CASSPGTSINEQFF
TRBV6-4,TRBJ2-2,NA,CASSDSGATGELFF
TRBV5-8,TRBJ2-1,NA,CASSLTWINNRYNEQFF
TRBV12-3/TRBV12-4,TRBJ1-3,NA,CASSLVGEASGNTIYF
TRBV28,TRBJ2-1,NA,CASSFGREADEQFF
TRBV20-1,TRBJ1-5,NA,CSAPSRGYSNQPQHF
TRBV7-9,TRBJ2-3,NA,CASSLKGLAGGPLMDTQYF
TRBV10-3,TRBJ2-1,NA,CAISESKNEQFF
TRBV3-1,TRBJ2-3,NA,CASSWEFRLTPDTQYF
TRBV2,TRBJ2-7,NA,CASSETHGAYEQYF
TRBV7-3,TRBJ2-1,NA,CASSLVGGGNNEQFF
TRBV7-9,TRBJ2-7,NA,CASSSWTGSKNEQYF
TRBV29-1,TRBJ2-1,NA,CSAMGLAGGSSYNEQFF
TRBV7-2,TRBJ1-6,NA,CASSLGTGGHNSPLHF
TRBV19,TRBJ1-1,NA,CASIPPGQGSLRRTEAFF
TRBV29-1,TRBJ2-3,NA,CSVPPEGKLDTQYF
TRBV5-5,TRBJ1-1,NA,CASSWGQAGATEAFF
TRBV28,TRBJ2-1,NA,CASSPGGGSPSYNEQFF
TRBV4-3,TRBJ2-3,NA,CASSQDPQRGGPDTQYF
TRBV20-1,TRBJ2-2,NA,CSASMPDTGELFF
TRBV6-5,TRBJ2-2,NA,CASSPPRLAGALNTGELFF
TRBV28,TRBJ1-1,NA,CASSLGPGTEAFF
TRBV3-1,TRBJ1-1,NA,CASSQQPGHTPRTEAFF
TRBV5-4,TRBJ2-1,NA,CASTADTPPANEQFF
TRBV9,TRBJ1-1,NA,CASSVSPQEARMNTEAFF
TRBV20-1,TRBJ2-7,NA,CSASQTGTVYEQYF
TRBV29-1,TRBJ1-1,NA,CSVLLMNTEAFF
TRBV10-3,TRBJ1-2,NA,CAISEGDFYGYTF
TRBV15,TRBJ2-3,NA,CATSRGRGMSTDTQYF
TRBV29-1,TRBJ2-5,NA,CSVDPGQGYQETQYF
TRBV7-9,TRBJ2-4,NA,CASRAGAENIQYF
TRBV7-7,TRBJ2-1,NA,CASSLNQDNEQFF
TRBV29-1,TRBJ2-5,NA,CSATLPVLETQYF
TRBV9,TRBJ2-1,NA,CASSGLAGEVNEQFF
TRBV29-1,TRBJ2-7,NA,CSVDTGQSYEQYF
TRBV12-3/TRBV12-4,TRBJ1-1,NA,CASTDSQTNEAFF
TRBV7-8,TRBJ2-1,NA,CASSLGVAGSYNEQFF
TRBV10-3,TRBJ2-7,NA,CAISGGFGLAGGRSYEQYF
TRBV12-3/TRBV12-4,TRBJ2-7,NA,CASSLDNLRGRTYEQYF
TRBV4-3,TRBJ2-7,NA,CASSQGTSGYSYEQYF
TRBV4-3,TRBJ2-1,NA,CASSQNPGSTYNEQFF
TRBV4-1,TRBJ2-1,NA,CASSQTGRQALSYNEQFF
TRBV7-2,TRBJ1-5,NA,CASTVGNQPQHF
TRBV11-2,TRBJ2-3,NA,CASSSRGADTDTQYF